The text below deals with one T cell receptor beta chain. Its antigen is undetermined. Data came from immunoSEQ multiplex PCR; TCRdb stores just in-frame clones and leaves some out. The table includes 92,000 or so clones, roughly four fifths detected once. The sample is drawn from a study of a mutant IDH1 vaccine in newly diagnosed glioma. Notes on the study in general: In around 93% of patients, immune responses induced by the vaccine occurred.

Time point noted: baseline, week 1 (first vaccination visit). The sample's treatment: pre-vaccination baseline after standard-of-care therapy. Astrocytomas found in donors were new, WHO grade 3 or 4, IDH1-mutant and ATRX-lost. The V end lost 0 bases, the J end lost 2 bases, and 9 bases lay between the germline ends. The CDR3 is 15 residues long. CDR1 MNHEY and CDR2 SVGAGI come from the germline V gene. The specimen was PBMCs, collected from a glioma patient treated with radiotherapy, temozolomide or both. The chain employs TRBV6-5 and TRBJ2-3, with TRBD1 as a possible D gene (5 bases). This TCR was recovered from a man aged 35 to 55 with glioma. Some clones in this sample may be carry-over from other donors' samples. The CDR3 bases are TGTGCCAGCAGTTACTCGGGCAGGGACACAGATACGCAGTATTTT. Translating it yields CASSYSGRDTDTQYF.